This note documents a single T cell receptor beta chain sequence. CDR1 is SGHRS and CDR2 is YFSETQ in the germline V gene. The V segment lost 1 base and the J segment 5 bases; nucleotides outside the gene matches: 8. This CDR3 is built from 16 residues. The source of the sample is a study of control samples from healthy donors and cancer patients. The assay was immunoSEQ multiplex PCR, and TCRdb's table has in-frame clones only and misses some. Among about 59,000 clones, under 95% were seen once, and the ten largest hold around 1.7%. The source material was PBMCs. The sequence was collected from a man in his forties with colorectal cancer. The J gene is TRBJ1-4, the V gene TRBV5-1, with 7 bases aligning to TRBD1. The CDR3 reads CASSLRGQASNEKLFF. CDR3 in DNA: TGCGCCAGCAGCTTGCGAGGACAGGCATCAAATGAAAAACTGTTTTTT.